This T cell receptor beta chain was documented in a study of beta chain features in type 1 diabetes. In regard to this clone: Its specificity is not known.

The isolated RNA, all of it, was reverse transcribed, so expressed TCRB transcripts were what got sequenced. For naive, central memory and regulatory T cell samples, reads averaged approximately 3.6 million. Libraries were prepared by immunoSEQ multiplex PCR; TCRdb keeps only in-frame clonotypes and omits some of them. In the table there are around 170,000 clones, just over 9% of which are singletons. Unmatched junction bases numbered 9, after V lost 6 bases and J lost 5 bases. CDR1 SEHNR and CDR2 FQNEAQ come from the germline V gene (reference sequence). This CDR3 has 14 amino acids. Study-level results: Here, the possible influence of HLA type (on TCRB rearrangement) remained unresolved. Type 1 diabetes patients showed a moderate but significant shortening of TCRB CDR3s in all four CD4+ subsets.

Material for sequencing was central memory CD4+ T cells from blood. The V gene is TRBV7-9, the J gene TRBJ2-5, with TRBD1 matching over 7 bases. The source is a woman aged 18-29 years in good health. The CDR3 loop reads CASSPRGRRETQYF. The DNA of the CDR3 is TGTGCCAGCAGTCCTAGGGGGCGGCGGGAGACCCAGTACTTC.